These 10 T cell receptor beta chains share one sample of origin, sequenced in a study of blood T cell repertoires in COVID-19 (TCRdb year 2020). The receptor library was made with the immunoSEQ multiplex PCR assay. Sourced from immuneACCESS, this table was stored by TCRdb with only in-frame sequences that have V and J called. A share of the clones is absent; for the studies checked, an unresolved V gene accounts for under half, and the remainder has no known explanation. This sample holds 200,000 to 300,000 clones; 75% to 85% were observed only once. Jointly, the top ten make up around 5.2% of the sample. The sample consisted of peripheral blood. The receptor set was obtained from a human donor in a cohort sampled during active COVID-19.

This chain links TRBV2 with TRBJ1-2; D not certain. V lost 6 bases to trimming and J lost 14 bases, with 19 bases between them. Germline CDR1 reads SNHLY; CDR2 reads FYNNEI. The CDR3 consists of 12 residues. In nucleotides, the CDR3 is TGTGCCAGCAGACCCACCGCGCATACGGGTACCTTC. It codes for CASRPTAHTGTF. Full variable domain (missing parts from reference TRBV2 and TRBJ1-2): EPEVTQTPSHQVTQMGQEVILRCVPISNHLYFYWYRQILGQKVEFLVSFYNNEISEKSEIFDDQFSVERPDGSNFTLKIRSTKLEDSAMYFCASRPTAHTGTFGSGTRLTVV.

This rearrangement joins TRBV18 to TRBJ2-3, with 10 bases identical to TRBD1. The CDR3 runs 15 residues. In germline, CDR1 is KGHSH, CDR2 LQKENI. The junction had 4 bases not matched to a gene; V was cut back by 3 bases and J by 4 bases. The CDR3 DNA reads TGTGCCAGCTCACCGTTGACAGGGGGCCCAGATACGCAGTATTTT. This gives the protein CASSPLTGGPDTQYF.

The chain carries TRBV7-9 and TRBJ2-7, with D uncertain. The germline CDR1 and CDR2 sequences are SEHNR and FQNEAQ (reference sequence). V dropped 0 bases and J dropped 3 bases, with 12 bases sitting between them. The length of the CDR3 is 15 residues. CDR3 loop: CASSLAGSKSYEQYF. The CDR3 DNA follows: TGTGCCAGCAGCTTAGCCGGGTCGAAGAGCTACGAGCAGTACTTC.

The V call is TRBV5-6, the J call TRBJ2-2; TRBD1 agrees at 10 bases. V was clipped by 0 bases and J by 5 bases; unmatched bases: 4. The germline V gene has CDR1 SGHDT and CDR2 YYEEEE. CDR3 size: 16 residues. The CDR3, as DNA: TGTGCCAGCAGCTTGGTGGGACAGGGGACGACCGGGGAGCTGTTTTTT. This codes for CASSLVGQGTTGELFF.

This rearrangement joins TRBV3-1 (or the pseudogene TRBV3-2) to TRBJ1-2, with D unclear. This CDR3 has 11 amino acids. The germline V gene encodes CDR1 LGHDT and CDR2 YNNKEL (reference sequence). V was clipped by 3 bases and J by 3 bases, with 2 bases between them. The CDR3 spells CASSHDYGYTF. The CDR3 bases are TGTGCCAGCAGCCACGACTATGGCTACACCTTC.

This chain uses TRBV5-4 with TRBJ2-7; the match to TRBD2 covers 7 bases. The CDR3 runs 16 residues. From germline, CDR1 is SGHNT and CDR2 YYREEE (reference sequence). V lost 4 bases to trimming and J lost 4 bases; unmatched junction nucleotides: 14. The CDR3 reads CASSLGGGGRLYEQYF. CDR3 coding DNA: TGTGCCAGCAGCCTCGGGGGTGGCGGGAGACTATACGAGCAGTACTTC. Full variable domain (missing parts from reference TRBV5-4 and TRBJ2-7): ETGVTQSPTHLIKTRGQQVTLRCSSQSGHNTVSWYQQALGQGPQFIFQYYREEENGRGNFPPRFSGLQFPNYSSELNVNALELDDSALYLCASSLGGGGRLYEQYFGPGTRLTVT.

The chain employs TRBV7-2 and TRBJ2-7, with 12 bases aligning to TRBD1. The CDR3 runs to 15 residues. CDR1 SGHTA and CDR2 FQGNSA come from the germline V gene. Trimming took 4 bases from V and 8 from J; bases not matched to a gene: 9. CDR3 protein: CASSSSGQGAIKQYF. DNA of the CDR3: TGTGCCAGCAGCTCTTCGGGACAGGGGGCGATAAAGCAGTACTTC.

This clone was detected once. The chain couples TRBV5-1 to TRBJ2-7; 11 bases are a match to TRBD1. V trimming: 6 bases; J trimming: 4 bases; junction bases outside the gene matches: 3. From germline, CDR1 is SGHRS and CDR2 YFSETQ. The CDR3 consists of 13 residues. The CDR3 DNA is TGCGCCAGCAACGGACAGGGGGCTTACGAGCAGTACTTC. Residues: CASNGQGAYEQYF.

The chain employs TRBV9 and TRBJ1-2; weak D call: TRBD1 (6 bases). V was clipped by 4 bases and J by 6 bases, with 13 bases between them. Germline V gives CDR1 SGDLS, CDR2 YYNGEE. This CDR3 comprises 13 residues. The CDR3 region is CASSPTGGHGYTF. The CDR3 DNA reads TGTGCCAGCAGCCCTACGGGGGGGCATGGCTACACCTTC.

This clone appeared a few times. This chain joins TRBV28 and TRBJ1-6; D gene unclear. Germline CDR1 reads MDHEN; CDR2 reads SYDVKM. The CDR3 sequence is 14 residues long. V was cut by 4 bases and J by 8 bases, with 12 bases left in between. DNA for the CDR3: TGTGCCAGCAGTTACCGCGGCGCCGATTCACCCCTCCACTTT. Its protein product is CASSYRGADSPLHF.